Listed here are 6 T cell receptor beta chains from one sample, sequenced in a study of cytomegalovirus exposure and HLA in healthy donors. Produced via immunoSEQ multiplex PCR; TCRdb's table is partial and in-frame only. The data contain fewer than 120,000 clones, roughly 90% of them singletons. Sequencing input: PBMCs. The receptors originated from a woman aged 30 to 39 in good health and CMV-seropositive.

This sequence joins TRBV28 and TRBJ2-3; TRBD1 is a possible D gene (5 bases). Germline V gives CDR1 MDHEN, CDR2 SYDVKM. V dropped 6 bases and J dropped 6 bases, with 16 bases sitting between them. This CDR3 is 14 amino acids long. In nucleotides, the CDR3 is TGTGCCAGCAGCTGGGGCAGCTCCTGGGATACGCAGTATTTT. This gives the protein CASSWGSSWDTQYF. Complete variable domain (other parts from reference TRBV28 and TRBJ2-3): DVKVTQSSRYLVKRTGEKVFLECVQDMDHENMFWYRQDPGLGLRLIYFSYDVKMKEKGDIPEGYSVSREKKERFSLILESASTNQTSMYLCASSWGSSWDTQYFGPGTRLTVL.

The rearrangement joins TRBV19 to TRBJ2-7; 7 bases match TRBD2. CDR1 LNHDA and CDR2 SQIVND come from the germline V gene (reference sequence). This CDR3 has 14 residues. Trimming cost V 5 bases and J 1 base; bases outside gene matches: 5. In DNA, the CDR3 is TGTGCCAGTAGTCCCCAGGGACTATCCTACGAGCAGTACTTC. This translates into CASSPQGLSYEQYF. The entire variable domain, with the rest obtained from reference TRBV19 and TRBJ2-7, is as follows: DGGITQSPKYLFRKEGQNVTLSCEQNLNHDAMYWYRQDPGQGLRLIYYSQIVNDFQKGDIAEGYSVSREKKESFPLTVTSAQKNPTAFYLCASSPQGLSYEQYFGPGTRLTVT.

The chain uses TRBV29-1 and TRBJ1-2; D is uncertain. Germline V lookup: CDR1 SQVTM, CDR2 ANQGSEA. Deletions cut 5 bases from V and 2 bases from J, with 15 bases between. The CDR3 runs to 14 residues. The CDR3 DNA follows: TGCAGCGTTTGGGCCTACGGTCTAAACTATGGCTACACCTTC. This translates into CSVWAYGLNYGYTF.

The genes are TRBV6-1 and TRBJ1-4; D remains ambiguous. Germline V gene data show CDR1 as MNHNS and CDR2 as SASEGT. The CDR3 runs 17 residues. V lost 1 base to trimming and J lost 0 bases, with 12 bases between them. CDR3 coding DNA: TGTGCCAGCAGTGAAGTAGCGATGACCGCAACTAATGAAAAACTGTTTTTT. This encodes CASSEVAMTATNEKLFF.

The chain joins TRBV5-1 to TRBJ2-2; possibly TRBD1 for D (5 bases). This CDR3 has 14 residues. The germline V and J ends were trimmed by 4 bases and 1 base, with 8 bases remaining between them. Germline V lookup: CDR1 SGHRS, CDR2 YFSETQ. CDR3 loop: CASSGQGNTGELFF. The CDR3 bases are TGCGCCAGCAGCGGTCAGGGGAACACCGGGGAGCTGTTTTTT.

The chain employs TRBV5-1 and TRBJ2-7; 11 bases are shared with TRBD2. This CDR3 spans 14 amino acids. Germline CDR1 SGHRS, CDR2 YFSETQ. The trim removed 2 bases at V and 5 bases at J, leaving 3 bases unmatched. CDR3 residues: CASSLTSGSDEQYF. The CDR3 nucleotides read TGCGCCAGCAGCTTAACTAGCGGGAGTGACGAGCAGTACTTC.